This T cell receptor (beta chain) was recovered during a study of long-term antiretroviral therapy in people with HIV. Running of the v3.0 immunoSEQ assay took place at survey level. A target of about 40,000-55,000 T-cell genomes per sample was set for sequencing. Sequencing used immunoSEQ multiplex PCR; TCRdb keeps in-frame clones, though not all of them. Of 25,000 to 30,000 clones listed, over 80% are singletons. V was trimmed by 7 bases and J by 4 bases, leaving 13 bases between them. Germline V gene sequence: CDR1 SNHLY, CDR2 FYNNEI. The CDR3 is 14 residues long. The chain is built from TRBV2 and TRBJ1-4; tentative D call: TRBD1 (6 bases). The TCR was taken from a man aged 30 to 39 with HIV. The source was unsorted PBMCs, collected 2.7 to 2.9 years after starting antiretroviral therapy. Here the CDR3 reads CASIGGGVNEKLFF. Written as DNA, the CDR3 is TGTGCCAGCATTGGGGGCGGAGTTAATGAAAAACTGTTTTTT. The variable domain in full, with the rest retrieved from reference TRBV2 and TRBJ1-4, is EPEVTQTPSHQVTQMGQEVILRCVPISNHLYFYWYRQILGQKVEFLVSFYNNEISEKSEIFDDQFSVERPDGSNFTLKIRSTKLEDSAMYFCASIGGGVNEKLFFGSGTQLSVL.